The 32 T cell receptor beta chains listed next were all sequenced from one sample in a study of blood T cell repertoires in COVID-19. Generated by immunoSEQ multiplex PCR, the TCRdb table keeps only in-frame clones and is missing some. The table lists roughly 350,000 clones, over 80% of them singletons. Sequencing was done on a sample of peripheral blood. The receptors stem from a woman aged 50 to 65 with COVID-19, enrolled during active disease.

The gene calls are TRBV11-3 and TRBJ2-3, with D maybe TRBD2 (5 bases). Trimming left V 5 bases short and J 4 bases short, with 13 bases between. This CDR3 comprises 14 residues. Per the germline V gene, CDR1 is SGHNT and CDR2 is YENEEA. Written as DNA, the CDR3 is TGTGCCAGCAGCCCCCCGGGGTCCCCAGATACGCAGTATTTT. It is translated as CASSPPGSPDTQYF.

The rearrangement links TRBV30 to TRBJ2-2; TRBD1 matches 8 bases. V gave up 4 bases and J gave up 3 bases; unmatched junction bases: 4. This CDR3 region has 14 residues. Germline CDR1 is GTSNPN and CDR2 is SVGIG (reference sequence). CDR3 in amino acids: CAWKQGVYTGELFF. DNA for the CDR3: TGTGCCTGGAAACAGGGGGTCTACACCGGGGAGCTGTTTTTT.

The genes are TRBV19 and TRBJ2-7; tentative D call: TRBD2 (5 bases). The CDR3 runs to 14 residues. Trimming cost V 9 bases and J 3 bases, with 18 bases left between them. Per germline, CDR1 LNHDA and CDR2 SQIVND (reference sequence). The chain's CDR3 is CASRRQRGGYEQYF. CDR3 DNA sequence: TGTGCCAGCAGAAGGCAGCGCGGAGGCTACGAGCAGTACTTC.

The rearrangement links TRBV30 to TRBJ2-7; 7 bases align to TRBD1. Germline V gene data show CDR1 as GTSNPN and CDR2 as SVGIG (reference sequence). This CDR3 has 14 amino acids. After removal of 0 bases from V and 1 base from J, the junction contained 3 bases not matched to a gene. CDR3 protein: CAWSVSDRSYEQYF. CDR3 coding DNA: TGTGCCTGGAGTGTCTCGGACAGGTCCTACGAGCAGTACTTC.

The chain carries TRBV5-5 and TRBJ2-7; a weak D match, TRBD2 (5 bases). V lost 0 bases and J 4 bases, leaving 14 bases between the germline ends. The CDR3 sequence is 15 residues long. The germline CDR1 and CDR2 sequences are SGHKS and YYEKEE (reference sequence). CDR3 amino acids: CASSLAQQRVYEQYF. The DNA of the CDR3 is TGTGCCAGCAGCTTGGCCCAGCAGAGGGTTTACGAGCAGTACTTC. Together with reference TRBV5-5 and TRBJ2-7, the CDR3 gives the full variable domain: DAGVTQSPTHLIKTRGQQVTLRCSPISGHKSVSWYQQVLGQGPQFIFQYYEKEERGRGNFPDRFSARQFPNYSSELNVNALLLGDSALYLCASSLAQQRVYEQYFGPGTRLTVT.

The CDR3: CASSEGTRGSYGYTF. CDR3 nucleotide sequence: TGTGCCAGCAGTGAAGGCACTCGGGGGTCTTATGGCTACACCTTC. V is TRBV6-1 and J is TRBJ1-2; tentatively, D is TRBD1 (5 bases). The length of the CDR3 is 15 residues. Trimming removed 1 base from V and 5 bases from J, with 14 bases in between. Looked up from germline, CDR1 is MNHNS and CDR2 is SASEGT.

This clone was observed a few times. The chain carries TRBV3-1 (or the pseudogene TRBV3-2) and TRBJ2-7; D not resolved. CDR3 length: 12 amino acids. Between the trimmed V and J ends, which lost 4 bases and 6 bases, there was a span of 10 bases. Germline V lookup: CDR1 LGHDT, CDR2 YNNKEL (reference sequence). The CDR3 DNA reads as TGTGCCAGCAGCCGGAGTGTTTCCGAGCAGTACTTC. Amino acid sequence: CASSRSVSEQYF.

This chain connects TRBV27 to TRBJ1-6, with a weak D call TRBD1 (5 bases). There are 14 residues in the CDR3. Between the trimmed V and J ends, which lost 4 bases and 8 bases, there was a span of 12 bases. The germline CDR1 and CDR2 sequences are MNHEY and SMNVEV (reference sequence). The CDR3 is CASSSTVRDSPLHF. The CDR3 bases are TGTGCCAGCAGTTCGACAGTTCGGGATTCACCCCTCCACTTT.

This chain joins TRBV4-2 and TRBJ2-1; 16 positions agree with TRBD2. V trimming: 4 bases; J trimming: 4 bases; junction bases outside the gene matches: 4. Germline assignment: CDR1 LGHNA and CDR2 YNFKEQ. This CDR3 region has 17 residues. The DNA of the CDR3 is TGTGCCAGCAGCCCCGGGACTAGCGGGAGGGGGTACAATGAGCAGTTCTTC. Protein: CASSPGTSGRGYNEQFF.

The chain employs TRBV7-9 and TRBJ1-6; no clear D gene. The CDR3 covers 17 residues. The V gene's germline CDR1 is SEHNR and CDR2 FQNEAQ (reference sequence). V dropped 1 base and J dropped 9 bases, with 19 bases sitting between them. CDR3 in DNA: TGTGCCAGCAGCTTAGAGAGGGTATCGGGATTGGTTTCACCCCTCCACTTT. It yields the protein CASSLERVSGLVSPLHF.

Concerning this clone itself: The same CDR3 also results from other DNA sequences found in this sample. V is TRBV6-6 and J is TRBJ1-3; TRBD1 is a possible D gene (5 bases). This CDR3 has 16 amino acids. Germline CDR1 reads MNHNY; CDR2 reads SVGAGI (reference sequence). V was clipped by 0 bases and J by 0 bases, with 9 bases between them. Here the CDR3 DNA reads TGTGCCAGCAGTTACTCGCCGGGGGGCTCTGGAAACACCATATATTTT. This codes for CASSYSPGGSGNTIYF.

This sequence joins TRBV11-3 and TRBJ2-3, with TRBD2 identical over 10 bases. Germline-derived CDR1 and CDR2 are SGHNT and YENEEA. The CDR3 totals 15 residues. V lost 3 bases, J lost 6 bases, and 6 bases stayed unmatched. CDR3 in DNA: TGTGCCAGCAGCTTCGGACTAGCGGAGGAGGATACGCAGTATTTT. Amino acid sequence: CASSFGLAEEDTQYF.

CDR3 in DNA: TGTGCCAGCAGCACACCCCCAACTAGCGCCTCCTCCTACAATGAGCAGTTCTTC. This codes for CASSTPPTSASSYNEQFF. This chain joins TRBV7-8 and TRBJ2-1, with 7 bases aligning to TRBD2. The V segment lost 5 bases and the J segment 0 bases; nucleotides outside the gene matches: 13. The length of the CDR3 is 18 residues. From germline, CDR1 is SGHVS and CDR2 FQNEAQ.

This CDR3 reads CSVRGTKGYGYTF. The DNA for the CDR3 is TGCAGCGTCCGTGGGACAAAAGGCTATGGCTACACCTTC. The chain couples TRBV29-1 to TRBJ1-2, with D perhaps TRBD1 (6 bases). V shed 6 bases and J shed 4 bases, with 15 bases lying between them. The CDR3 covers 13 residues. Per the germline V gene, CDR1 is SQVTM and CDR2 is ANQGSEA.

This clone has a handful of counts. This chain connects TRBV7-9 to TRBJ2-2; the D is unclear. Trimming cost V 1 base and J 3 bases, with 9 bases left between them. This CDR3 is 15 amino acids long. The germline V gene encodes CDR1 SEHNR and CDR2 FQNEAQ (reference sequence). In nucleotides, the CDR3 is TGTGCCAGCAGCTTAGTCTACTACCACACCGGGGAGCTGTTTTTT. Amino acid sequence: CASSLVYYHTGELFF.

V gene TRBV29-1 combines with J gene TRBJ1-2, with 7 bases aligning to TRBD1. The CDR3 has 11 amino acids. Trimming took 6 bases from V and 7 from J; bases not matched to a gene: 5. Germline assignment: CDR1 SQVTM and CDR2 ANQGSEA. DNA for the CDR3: TGCAGCGTCCCTGACAGGGTTGGCTACACCTTC. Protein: CSVPDRVGYTF.

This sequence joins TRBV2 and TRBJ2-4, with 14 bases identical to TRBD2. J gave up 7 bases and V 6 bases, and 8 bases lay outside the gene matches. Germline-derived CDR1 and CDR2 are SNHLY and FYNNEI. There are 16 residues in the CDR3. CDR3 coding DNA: TGTGCCAGCAGGAGGACTAGCGGGAGGCTCCTGAACATTCAGTACTTC. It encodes CASRRTSGRLLNIQYF.

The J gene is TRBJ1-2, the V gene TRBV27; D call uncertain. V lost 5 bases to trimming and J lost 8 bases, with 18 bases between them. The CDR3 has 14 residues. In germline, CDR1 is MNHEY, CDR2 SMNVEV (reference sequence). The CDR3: CASSPSPSVPGYTF. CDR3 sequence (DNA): TGTGCCAGCAGTCCGTCTCCTTCAGTGCCGGGCTACACCTTC.

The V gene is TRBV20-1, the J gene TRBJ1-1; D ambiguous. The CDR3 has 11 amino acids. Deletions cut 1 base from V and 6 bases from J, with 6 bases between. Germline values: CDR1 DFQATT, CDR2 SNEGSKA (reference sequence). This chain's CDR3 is CSARGAAEAFF. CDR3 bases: TGCAGTGCTAGAGGAGCGGCTGAAGCTTTCTTT.

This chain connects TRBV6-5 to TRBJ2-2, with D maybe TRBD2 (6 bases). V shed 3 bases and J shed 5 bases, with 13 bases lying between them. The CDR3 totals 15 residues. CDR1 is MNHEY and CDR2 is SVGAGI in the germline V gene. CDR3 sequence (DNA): TGTGCCAGCAGTTATCAACGCAGCGGGACCGGGGAGCTGTTTTTT. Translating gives CASSYQRSGTGELFF.

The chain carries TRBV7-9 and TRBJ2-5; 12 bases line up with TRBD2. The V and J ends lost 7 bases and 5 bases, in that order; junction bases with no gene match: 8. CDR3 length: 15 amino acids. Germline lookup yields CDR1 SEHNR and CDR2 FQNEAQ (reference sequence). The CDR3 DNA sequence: TGTGCCAGCATTACTGTCGGACTAGCGGGGGAGACCCAGTACTTC. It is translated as CASITVGLAGETQYF.

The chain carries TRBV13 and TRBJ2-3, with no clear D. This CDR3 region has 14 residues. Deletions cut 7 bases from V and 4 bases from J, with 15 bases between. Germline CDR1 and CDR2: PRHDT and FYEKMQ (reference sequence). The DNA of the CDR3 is TGTGCCAGCAACTGGTACTCACCATCAGATACGCAGTATTTT. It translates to CASNWYSPSDTQYF.

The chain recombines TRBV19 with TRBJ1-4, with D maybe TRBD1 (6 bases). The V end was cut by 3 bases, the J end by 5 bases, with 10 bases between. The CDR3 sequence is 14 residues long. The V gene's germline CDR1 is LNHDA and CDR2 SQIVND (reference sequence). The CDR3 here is CASSIVGANEKLFF. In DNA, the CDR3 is TGTGCCAGTAGTATTGTGGGGGCGAATGAAAAACTGTTTTTT.

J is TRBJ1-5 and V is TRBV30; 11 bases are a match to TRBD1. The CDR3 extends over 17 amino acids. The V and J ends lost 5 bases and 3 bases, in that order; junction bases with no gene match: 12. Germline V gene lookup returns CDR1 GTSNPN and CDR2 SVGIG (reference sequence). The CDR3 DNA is TGTGCCTGGCCAAAAGGGGGGACAGGGGGGACCAATCAGCCCCAGCATTTT. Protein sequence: CAWPKGGTGGTNQPQHF.

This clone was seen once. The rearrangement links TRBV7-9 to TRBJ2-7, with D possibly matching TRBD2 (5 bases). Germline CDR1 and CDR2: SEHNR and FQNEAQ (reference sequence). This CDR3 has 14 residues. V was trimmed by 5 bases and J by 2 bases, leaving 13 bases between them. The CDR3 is CASSPAGTTYEQYF. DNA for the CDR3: TGTGCCAGCAGCCCGGCGGGCACAACCTACGAGCAGTACTTC.

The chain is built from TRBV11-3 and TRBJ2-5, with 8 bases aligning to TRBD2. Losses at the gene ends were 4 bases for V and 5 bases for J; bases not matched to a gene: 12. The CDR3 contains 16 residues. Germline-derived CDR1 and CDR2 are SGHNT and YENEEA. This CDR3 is CASSCLTWTSLETQYF. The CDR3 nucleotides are TGTGCCAGCAGCTGTCTTACCTGGACTAGCTTGGAGACCCAGTACTTC.

CDR3 coding DNA: TGTGCCACCAGCAGAGATGGAGGGTATAGTACTAACTATGGCTACACCTTC. Translating it yields CATSRDGGYSTNYGYTF. The rearrangement uses TRBV15 and TRBJ1-2; no reliable D call. Germline CDR1 is LNHNV and CDR2 is YYDKDF (reference sequence). The germline V and J ends were trimmed by 0 bases and 0 bases, with 14 bases remaining between them. There are 17 residues in the CDR3.

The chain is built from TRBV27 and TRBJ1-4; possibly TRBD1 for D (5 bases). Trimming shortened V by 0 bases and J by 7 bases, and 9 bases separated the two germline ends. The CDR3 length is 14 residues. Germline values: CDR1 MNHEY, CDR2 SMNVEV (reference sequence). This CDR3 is CASSLSRRGEKLFF. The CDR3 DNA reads TGTGCCAGCAGTTTATCGAGGAGGGGTGAAAAACTGTTTTTT.

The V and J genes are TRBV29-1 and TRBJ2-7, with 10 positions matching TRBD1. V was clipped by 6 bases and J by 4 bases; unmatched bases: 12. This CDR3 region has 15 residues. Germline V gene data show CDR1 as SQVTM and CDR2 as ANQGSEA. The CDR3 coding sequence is TGCAGCGTCGATAAGGAAGGGACAGGGGAATACGAGCAGTACTTC. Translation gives CSVDKEGTGEYEQYF.

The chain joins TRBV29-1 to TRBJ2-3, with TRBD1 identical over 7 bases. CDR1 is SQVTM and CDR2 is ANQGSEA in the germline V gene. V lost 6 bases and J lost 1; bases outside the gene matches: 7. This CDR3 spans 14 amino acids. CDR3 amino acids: CSVQGSYRTDTQYF. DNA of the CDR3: TGCAGCGTACAGGGGTCCTATCGCACAGATACGCAGTATTTT.

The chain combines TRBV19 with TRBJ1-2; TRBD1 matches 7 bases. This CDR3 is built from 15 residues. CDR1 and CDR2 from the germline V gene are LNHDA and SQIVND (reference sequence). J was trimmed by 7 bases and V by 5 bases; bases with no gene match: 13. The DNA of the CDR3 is TGTGCCAGTAGTCTCCGGAACAGGGGATCAAGTGGCTACACCTTC. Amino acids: CASSLRNRGSSGYTF.

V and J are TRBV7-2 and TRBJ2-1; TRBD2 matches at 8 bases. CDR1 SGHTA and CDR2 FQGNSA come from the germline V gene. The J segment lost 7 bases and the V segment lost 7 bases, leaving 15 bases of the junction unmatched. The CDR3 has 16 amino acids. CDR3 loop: CASTPQTSGGANEQFF. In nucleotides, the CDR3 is TGTGCCAGCACGCCACAAACTAGCGGAGGGGCAAATGAGCAGTTCTTC.